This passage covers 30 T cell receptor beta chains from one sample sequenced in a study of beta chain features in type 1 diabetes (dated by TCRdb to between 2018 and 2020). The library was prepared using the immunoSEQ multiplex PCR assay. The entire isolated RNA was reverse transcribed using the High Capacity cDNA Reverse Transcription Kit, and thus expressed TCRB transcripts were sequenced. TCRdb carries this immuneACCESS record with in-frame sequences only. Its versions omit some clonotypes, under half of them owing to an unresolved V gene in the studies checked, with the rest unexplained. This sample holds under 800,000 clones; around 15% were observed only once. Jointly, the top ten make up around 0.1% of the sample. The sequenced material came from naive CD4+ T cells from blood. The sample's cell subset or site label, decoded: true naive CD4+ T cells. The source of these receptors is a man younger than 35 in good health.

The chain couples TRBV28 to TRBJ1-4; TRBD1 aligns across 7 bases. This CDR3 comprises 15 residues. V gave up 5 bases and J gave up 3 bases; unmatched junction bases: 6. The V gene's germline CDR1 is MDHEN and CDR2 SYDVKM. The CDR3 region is CASSTTGAANEKLFF. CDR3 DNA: TGTGCCAGCAGTACCACAGGGGCAGCTAATGAAAAACTGTTTTTT.

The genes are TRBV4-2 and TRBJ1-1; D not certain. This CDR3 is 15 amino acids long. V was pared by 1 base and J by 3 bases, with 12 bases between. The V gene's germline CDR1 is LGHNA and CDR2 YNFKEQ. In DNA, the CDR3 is TGTGCCAGCAGCCAAGTCGGCCAAGGAGACACTGAAGCTTTCTTT. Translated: CASSQVGQGDTEAFF.

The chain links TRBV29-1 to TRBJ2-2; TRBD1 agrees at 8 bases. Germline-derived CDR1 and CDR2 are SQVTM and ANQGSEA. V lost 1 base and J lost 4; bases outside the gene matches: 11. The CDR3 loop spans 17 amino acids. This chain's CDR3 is CSVEGWTGPGLTGELFF. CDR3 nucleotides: TGCAGCGTTGAAGGCTGGACAGGGCCGGGGCTCACCGGGGAGCTGTTTTTT.

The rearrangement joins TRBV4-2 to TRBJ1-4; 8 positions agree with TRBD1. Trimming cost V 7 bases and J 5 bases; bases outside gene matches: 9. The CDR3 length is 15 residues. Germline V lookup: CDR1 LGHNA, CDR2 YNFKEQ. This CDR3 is CASMLGTGGNEKLFF. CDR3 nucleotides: TGTGCCAGCATGCTAGGGACAGGCGGGAATGAAAAACTGTTTTTT.

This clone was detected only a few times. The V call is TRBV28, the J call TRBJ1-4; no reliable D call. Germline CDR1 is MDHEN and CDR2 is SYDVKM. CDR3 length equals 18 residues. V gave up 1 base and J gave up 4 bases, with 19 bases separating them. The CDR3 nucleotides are TGTGCCAGCAGTTTATCAACGGTTCGACATCGGAATAATGAAAAACTGTTTTTT. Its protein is CASSLSTVRHRNNEKLFF.

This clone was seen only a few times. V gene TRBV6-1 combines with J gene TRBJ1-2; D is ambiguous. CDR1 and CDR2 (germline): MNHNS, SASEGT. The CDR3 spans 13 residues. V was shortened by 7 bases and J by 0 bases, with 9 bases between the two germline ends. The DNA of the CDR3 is TGTGCCAGCATGAAGAGTACTAACTATGGCTACACCTTC. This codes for CASMKSTNYGYTF.

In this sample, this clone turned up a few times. CDR3 loop: CSARPPNEQFF. As DNA, the CDR3 is TGCAGTGCTAGACCCCCCAATGAGCAGTTCTTC. V is TRBV20-1 and J is TRBJ2-1, with unresolved D. CDR1 and CDR2 (germline): DFQATT, SNEGSKA (reference sequence). This CDR3 is 11 amino acids long. Between the trimmed V and J ends, which lost 2 bases and 6 bases, there was a span of 5 bases.

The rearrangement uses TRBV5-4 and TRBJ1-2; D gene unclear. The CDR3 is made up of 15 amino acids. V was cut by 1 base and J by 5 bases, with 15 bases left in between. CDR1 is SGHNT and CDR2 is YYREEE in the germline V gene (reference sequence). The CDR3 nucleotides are TGTGCCAGCAGCTTGATCTCCTGGGATCAATATGGCTACACCTTC. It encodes CASSLISWDQYGYTF. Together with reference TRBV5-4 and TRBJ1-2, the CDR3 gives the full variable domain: ETGVTQSPTHLIKTRGQQVTLRCSSQSGHNTVSWYQQALGQGPQFIFQYYREEENGRGNFPPRFSGLQFPNYSSELNVNALELDDSALYLCASSLISWDQYGYTFGSGTRLTVV.

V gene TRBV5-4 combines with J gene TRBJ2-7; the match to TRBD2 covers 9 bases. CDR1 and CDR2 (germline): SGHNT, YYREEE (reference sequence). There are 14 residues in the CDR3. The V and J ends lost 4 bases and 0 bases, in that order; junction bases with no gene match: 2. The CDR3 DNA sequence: TGTGCCAGCAGCCTTAGCGGGAGCTCCTACGAGCAGTACTTC. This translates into CASSLSGSSYEQYF.

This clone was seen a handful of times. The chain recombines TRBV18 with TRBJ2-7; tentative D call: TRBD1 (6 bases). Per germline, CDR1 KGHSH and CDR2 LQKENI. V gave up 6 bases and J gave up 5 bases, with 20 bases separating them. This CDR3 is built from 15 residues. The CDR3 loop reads CASSPMQGSGDEQYF. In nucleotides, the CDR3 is TGTGCCAGCTCGCCCATGCAGGGGTCAGGCGACGAGCAGTACTTC.

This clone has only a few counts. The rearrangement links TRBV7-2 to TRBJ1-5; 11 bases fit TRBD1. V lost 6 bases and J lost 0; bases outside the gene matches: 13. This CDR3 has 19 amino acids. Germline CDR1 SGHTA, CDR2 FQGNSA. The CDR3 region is CASSSGVDRGRNSNQPQHF. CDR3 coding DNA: TGTGCCAGCAGTTCAGGCGTGGACAGGGGGCGAAATAGCAATCAGCCCCAGCATTTT.

Here the CDR3 reads CATAQVLNYGYTF. CDR3 DNA: TGTGCCACCGCCCAAGTTCTTAACTATGGCTACACCTTC. The chain joins TRBV28 to TRBJ1-2; unclear D gene. The CDR3 loop spans 13 amino acids. Germline CDR1 is MDHEN and CDR2 is SYDVKM. Deletions cut 10 bases from V and 1 base from J, with 13 bases between.

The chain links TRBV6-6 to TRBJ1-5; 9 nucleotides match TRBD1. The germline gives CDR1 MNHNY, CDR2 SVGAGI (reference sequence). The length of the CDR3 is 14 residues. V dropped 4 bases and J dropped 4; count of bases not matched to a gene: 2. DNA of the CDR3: TGTGCCAGCAGTTCGACAGGGGGTAATCAGCCCCAGCATTTT. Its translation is CASSSTGGNQPQHF.

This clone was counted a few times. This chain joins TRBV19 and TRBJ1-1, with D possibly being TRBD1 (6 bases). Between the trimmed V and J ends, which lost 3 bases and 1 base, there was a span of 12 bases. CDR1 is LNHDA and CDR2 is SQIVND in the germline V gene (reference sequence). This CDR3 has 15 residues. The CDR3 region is CASSIFGQKNTEAFF. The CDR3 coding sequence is TGTGCCAGTAGTATTTTCGGACAGAAGAACACTGAAGCTTTCTTT.

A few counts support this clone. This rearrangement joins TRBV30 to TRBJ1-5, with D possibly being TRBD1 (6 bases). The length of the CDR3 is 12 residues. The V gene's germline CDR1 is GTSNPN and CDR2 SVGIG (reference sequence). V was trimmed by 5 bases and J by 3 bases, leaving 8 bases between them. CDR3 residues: CAWQGFNQPQHF. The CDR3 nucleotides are TGTGCCTGGCAGGGGTTCAATCAGCCCCAGCATTTT.

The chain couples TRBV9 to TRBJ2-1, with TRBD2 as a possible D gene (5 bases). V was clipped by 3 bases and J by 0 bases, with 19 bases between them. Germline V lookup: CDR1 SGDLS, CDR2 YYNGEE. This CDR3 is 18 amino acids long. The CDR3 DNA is TGTGCCAGCAGCGCTCGCACCCTCGGGATTCCCTCCTACAATGAGCAGTTCTTC. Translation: CASSARTLGIPSYNEQFF.

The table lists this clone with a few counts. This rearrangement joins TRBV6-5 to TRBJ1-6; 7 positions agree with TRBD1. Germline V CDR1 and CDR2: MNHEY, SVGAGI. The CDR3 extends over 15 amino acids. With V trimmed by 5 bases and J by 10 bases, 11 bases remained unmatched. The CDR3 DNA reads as TGTGCCAGCAGTACACCGGGACAGTCGGGGTCACCCCTCCACTTT. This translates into CASSTPGQSGSPLHF.

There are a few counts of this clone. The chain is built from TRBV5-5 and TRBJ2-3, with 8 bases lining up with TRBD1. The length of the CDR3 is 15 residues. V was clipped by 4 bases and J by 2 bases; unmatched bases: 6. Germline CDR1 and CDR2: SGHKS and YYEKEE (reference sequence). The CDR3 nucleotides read TGTGCCAGCAGCCGGGACAGGCCGATCACAGATACGCAGTATTTT. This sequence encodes CASSRDRPITDTQYF.

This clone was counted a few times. For the CDR3, the DNA is TGTGCCAGCAGCGTAGAGCCGGAGTGGAACACTGAAGCTTTCTTT. It yields the protein CASSVEPEWNTEAFF. This chain connects TRBV9 to TRBJ1-1; D remains ambiguous. The CDR3 runs 15 residues. The germline gives CDR1 SGDLS, CDR2 YYNGEE. Trimming cost V 0 bases and J 1 base, with 10 bases left between them.

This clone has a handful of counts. This chain's CDR3 is CASSYLRLAGGEQFF. The CDR3 nucleotides are TGTGCCAGCAGTTATTTAAGGCTAGCGGGAGGCGAGCAGTTCTTC. V and J are TRBV6-9 and TRBJ2-1; 11 bases agree with TRBD2. Trimming at V came to 1 base and at J to 10 bases, leaving 6 bases not matched to a gene. Germline CDR1 and CDR2: MNHGY and SVAAGI. The CDR3 extends over 15 amino acids.

This CDR3 is CATSRDFQSLSQYF. The DNA of the CDR3 is TGTGCCACCAGCAGAGATTTCCAGAGCCTGTCGCAGTATTTT. This chain connects TRBV15 to TRBJ2-3; D is uncertain. Germline values: CDR1 LNHNV, CDR2 YYDKDF (reference sequence). The CDR3 has 14 amino acids. Trimming left V 0 bases short and J 10 bases short, with 14 bases between.

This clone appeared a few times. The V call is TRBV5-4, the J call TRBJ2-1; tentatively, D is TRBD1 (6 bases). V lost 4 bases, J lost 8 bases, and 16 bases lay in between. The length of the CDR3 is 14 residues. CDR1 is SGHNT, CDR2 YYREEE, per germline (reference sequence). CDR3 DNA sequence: TGTGCCAGCAGCGTATCAAACAGGGCCCATGAGCAGTTCTTC. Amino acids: CASSVSNRAHEQFF.

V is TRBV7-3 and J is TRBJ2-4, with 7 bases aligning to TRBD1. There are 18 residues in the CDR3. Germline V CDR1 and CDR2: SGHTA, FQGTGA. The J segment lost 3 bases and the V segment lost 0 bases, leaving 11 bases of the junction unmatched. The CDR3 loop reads CASSLTSGGDLVKNIQYF. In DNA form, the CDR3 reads TGTGCCAGCAGCTTAACGTCAGGGGGAGACCTAGTCAAAAACATTCAGTACTTC.

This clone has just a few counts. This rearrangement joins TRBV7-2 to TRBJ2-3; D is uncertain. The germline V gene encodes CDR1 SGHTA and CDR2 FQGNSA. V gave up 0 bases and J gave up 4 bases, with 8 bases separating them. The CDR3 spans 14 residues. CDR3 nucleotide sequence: TGTGCCAGCAGCTTAGCGGCAGGTCCAGATACGCAGTATTTT. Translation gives CASSLAAGPDTQYF.

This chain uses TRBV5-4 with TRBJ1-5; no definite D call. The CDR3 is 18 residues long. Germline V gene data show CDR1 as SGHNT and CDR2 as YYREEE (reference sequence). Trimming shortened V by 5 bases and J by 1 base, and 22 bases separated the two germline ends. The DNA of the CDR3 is TGTGCCAGCAGTCTACTCATGAACGGCAACCCAAGCAATCAGCCCCAGCATTTT. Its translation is CASSLLMNGNPSNQPQHF. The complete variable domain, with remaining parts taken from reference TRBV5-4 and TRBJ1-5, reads ETGVTQSPTHLIKTRGQQVTLRCSSQSGHNTVSWYQQALGQGPQFIFQYYREEENGRGNFPPRFSGLQFPNYSSELNVNALELDDSALYLCASSLLMNGNPSNQPQHFGDGTRLSIL.

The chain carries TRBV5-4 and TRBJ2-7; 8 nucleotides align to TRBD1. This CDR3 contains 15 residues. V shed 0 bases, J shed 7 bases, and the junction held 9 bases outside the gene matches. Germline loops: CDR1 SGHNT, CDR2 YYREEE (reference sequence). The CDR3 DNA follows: TGTGCCAGCAGCTTGGAAGGCAGGGGGCTGGGAGAGCAGTACTTC. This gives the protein CASSLEGRGLGEQYF.

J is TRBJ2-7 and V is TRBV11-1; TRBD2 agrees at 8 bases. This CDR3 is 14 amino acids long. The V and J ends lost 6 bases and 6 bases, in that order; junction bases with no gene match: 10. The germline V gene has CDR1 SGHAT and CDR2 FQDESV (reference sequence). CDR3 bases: TGTGCCAGCAGTCCAACGCGGGGGGCGAGCGAGCAGTACTTC. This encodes CASSPTRGASEQYF.

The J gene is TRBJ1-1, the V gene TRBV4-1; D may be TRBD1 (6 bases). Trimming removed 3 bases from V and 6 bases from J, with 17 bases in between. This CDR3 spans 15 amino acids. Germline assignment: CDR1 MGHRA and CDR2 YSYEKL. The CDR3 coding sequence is TGCGCCAGCAGCCACCTTCGCCAGGGGAGGGCTGAAGCTTTCTTT. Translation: CASSHLRQGRAEAFF.

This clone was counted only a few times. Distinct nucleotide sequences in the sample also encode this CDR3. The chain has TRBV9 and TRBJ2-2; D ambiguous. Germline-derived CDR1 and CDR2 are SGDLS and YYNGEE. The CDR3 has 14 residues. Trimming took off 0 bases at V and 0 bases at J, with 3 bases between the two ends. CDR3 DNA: TGTGCCAGCAGCGTAGCTTCGAACACCGGGGAGCTGTTTTTT. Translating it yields CASSVASNTGELFF.

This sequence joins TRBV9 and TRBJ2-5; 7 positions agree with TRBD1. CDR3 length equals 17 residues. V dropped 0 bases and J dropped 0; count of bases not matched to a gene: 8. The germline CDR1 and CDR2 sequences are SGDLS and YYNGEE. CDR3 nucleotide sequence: TGTGCCAGCAGCGTAGCTACAGGGGCCATAAACCAAGAGACCCAGTACTTC. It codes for CASSVATGAINQETQYF.